The present T cell receptor (beta chain) was sequenced within a study of blood T cell repertoires in COVID-19. Study in general: The samples span acute and convalescent COVID-19 from the United States, Italy and Spain. Sample material is recorded as cDNA or gDNA derived from T cells, B-cell-depleted T cells, or PBMCs.

In the original analysis: From reference gene primer amplification, estimates of nucleated cell counts were derived. Generated by immunoSEQ multiplex PCR, the TCRdb table keeps only in-frame clones and is missing some. The D gene and trimming were derived from the DNA, and the V and J assignments and clone size from that table. The sample includes about 140,000 clones, 82% of them seen just once. This receptor was taken from a woman older than 75 with acute or convalescent COVID-19. Sequencing was performed on peripheral blood.

CDR3 DNA: TGTGCCAGCAGCCCAGAATACGAGCAGTACTTC. Amino acids: CASSPEYEQYF. This rearrangement joins TRBV7-9 to TRBJ2-7; D is unresolved. V lost 5 bases and J 4 bases, leaving 6 bases between the germline ends. Germline CDR1 SEHNR, CDR2 FQNEAQ (reference sequence). The length of the CDR3 is 11 residues.